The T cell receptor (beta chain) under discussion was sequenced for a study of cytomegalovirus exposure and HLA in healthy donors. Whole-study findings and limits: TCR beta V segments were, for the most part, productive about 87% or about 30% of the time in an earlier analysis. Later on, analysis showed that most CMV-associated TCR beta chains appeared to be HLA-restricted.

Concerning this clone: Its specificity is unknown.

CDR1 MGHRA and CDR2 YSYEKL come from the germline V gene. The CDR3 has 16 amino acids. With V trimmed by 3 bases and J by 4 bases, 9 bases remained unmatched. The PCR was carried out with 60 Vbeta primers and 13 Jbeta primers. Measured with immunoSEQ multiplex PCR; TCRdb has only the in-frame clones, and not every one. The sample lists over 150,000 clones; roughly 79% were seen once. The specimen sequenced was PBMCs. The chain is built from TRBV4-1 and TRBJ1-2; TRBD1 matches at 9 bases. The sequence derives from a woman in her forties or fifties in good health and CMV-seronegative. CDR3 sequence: CASSQVGTGSIYGYTF. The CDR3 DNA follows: TGCGCCAGCAGCCAGGTAGGGACAGGGAGTATCTATGGCTACACCTTC.